The 20 T cell receptor beta chains reported below all come from one sample, sequenced in a study of blood T cell repertoires in COVID-19. Repertoires were generated with immunoSEQ multiplex PCR, while TCRdb's copy carries only in-frame clones and drops some. The sample carries about 180,000 clones, 70% to 90% recorded once. The source material was peripheral blood. Every receptor here comes from a man aged 55 to 70 with acute or convalescent COVID-19.

The chain recombines TRBV7-9 with TRBJ1-4; TRBD1 is a possible D gene (5 bases). The CDR3 runs 15 residues. Germline V gene data show CDR1 as SEHNR and CDR2 as FQNEAQ (reference sequence). V lost 6 bases to trimming and J lost 10 bases, with 21 bases between them. CDR3 amino acids: CASRQSGEKGLKLFF. The CDR3 nucleotides are TGTGCCAGCAGACAATCGGGGGAGAAGGGTTTAAAACTGTTTTTT.

This rearrangement joins TRBV4-2 to TRBJ2-7; a weak D match, TRBD2 (6 bases). The CDR3 runs to 16 residues. Germline V gives CDR1 LGHNA, CDR2 YNFKEQ. V was shortened by 5 bases and J by 0 bases, with 17 bases between the two germline ends. The CDR3 coding sequence is TGTGCCAGCAGCGACAGTCTGCGGGGAGGCTCCTACGAGCAGTACTTC. It encodes CASSDSLRGGSYEQYF.

The chain links TRBV28 to TRBJ2-1, with unresolved D. The CDR3 length is 16 residues. Trimming removed 2 bases at V and 0 bases at J, with 11 bases between. Germline V gene data show CDR1 as MDHEN and CDR2 as SYDVKM. CDR3 in amino acids: CASSLSDRSSYNEQFF. The DNA for the CDR3 is TGTGCCAGCAGTTTAAGTGACCGGAGCTCCTACAATGAGCAGTTCTTC.

This chain links TRBV27 with TRBJ1-5; D is undetermined. The CDR3 is 14 amino acids. V was cut by 4 bases and J by 5 bases, with 12 bases left in between. Looked up from germline, CDR1 is MNHEY and CDR2 is SMNVEV (reference sequence). CDR3 nucleotide sequence: TGTGCCAGCAGTTCCGTCAGCGGGGATCAGCCCCAGCATTTT. Protein product: CASSSVSGDQPQHF.

This rearrangement joins TRBV28 to TRBJ1-5; D unresolved. The CDR3 is made up of 12 amino acids. Germline CDR1 reads MDHEN; CDR2 reads SYDVKM. Trimming pared 6 bases from V and 0 bases from J, leaving 3 bases between. CDR3 sequence (DNA): TGTGCCAGCAGGGCTAGCAATCAGCCCCAGCATTTT. Translating gives CASRASNQPQHF. The full variable domain, in which reference TRBV28 and TRBJ1-5 provide the parts outside the CDR3, is DVKVTQSSRYLVKRTGEKVFLECVQDMDHENMFWYRQDPGLGLRLIYFSYDVKMKEKGDIPEGYSVSREKKERFSLILESASTNQTSMYLCASRASNQPQHFGDGTRLSIL.

This clone has more than one count but fewer than ten. The chain is built from TRBV7-9 and TRBJ2-2, with TRBD2 as a possible D gene (6 bases). In germline, CDR1 is SEHNR, CDR2 FQNEAQ (reference sequence). This CDR3 is built from 16 residues. V lost 3 bases, J lost 1 base, and 12 bases lay in between. CDR3 protein: CASSLGRRENTGELFF. The DNA for the CDR3 is TGTGCCAGCAGCTTGGGCAGGCGGGAGAACACCGGGGAGCTGTTTTTT.

The V gene is TRBV18, the J gene TRBJ2-4, with 8 nucleotides matching TRBD2. The V gene's germline CDR1 is KGHSH and CDR2 LQKENI. The CDR3 consists of 17 residues. Trimming removed 1 base from V and 0 bases from J; junction bases left unmatched: 5. The CDR3, as DNA: TGTGCCAGCTCACCACTCACTAGCGGAATAGCCAAAAACATTCAGTACTTC. Amino acids: CASSPLTSGIAKNIQYF.

The gene calls are TRBV6-6 and TRBJ2-1, with 14 bases identical to TRBD2. Germline V gene sequence: CDR1 MNHNY, CDR2 SVGAGI (reference sequence). The CDR3 runs to 13 residues. CDR3 loop: CSTGTSGRIGQFF. CDR3 bases: TGTTCCACCGGGACTAGCGGGAGAATAGGGCAGTTCTTC.

The chain joins TRBV12-3 or TRBV12-4 to TRBJ1-5; possible D gene TRBD1, 5 bases. The V end lost 3 bases, the J end lost 9 bases, and 12 bases lay between the germline ends. This CDR3 has 13 amino acids. The DNA of the CDR3 is TGTGCCAGCAGTTTGGGTAGGGGTCGGCCCCAGCATTTT. It is translated as CASSLGRGRPQHF.

The rearrangement joins TRBV14 to TRBJ1-4, with 8 bases that match TRBD1. Germline V gene data show CDR1 as SGHDN and CDR2 as FVKESK. The CDR3 loop spans 16 amino acids. Germline trimming cut 4 bases from V and 1 base from J; bases unmatched to any gene: 5. DNA for the CDR3: TGTGCCAGCAGCCCGCTCGGACAGGGAACTAATGAAAAACTGTTTTTT. This codes for CASSPLGQGTNEKLFF.

This clone came up once. V and J are TRBV6-2 or TRBV6-3 and TRBJ2-7; D is unresolved. CDR1 MNHEY and CDR2 SVGEGT come from the germline V gene. Trimming shortened V by 5 bases and J by 2 bases, and 10 bases separated the two germline ends. This CDR3 contains 13 residues. This CDR3 reads CASSLQRPYEQYF. CDR3 coding DNA: TGTGCCAGCAGTCTTCAGCGCCCCTACGAGCAGTACTTC.

V gene TRBV4-2 combines with J gene TRBJ1-1; TRBD1 agrees at 9 bases. CDR3 length: 16 residues. Per the germline V gene, CDR1 is LGHNA and CDR2 is YNFKEQ. Trimming cost V 4 bases and J 3 bases; bases outside gene matches: 9. As DNA, the CDR3 is TGTGCCAGCAGCCTCACTGAGACAGGGGGGCACACTGAAGCTTTCTTT. Translating it yields CASSLTETGGHTEAFF.

This chain uses TRBV20-1 with TRBJ1-1; 9 bases line up with TRBD1. The CDR3 has 15 amino acids. V trimming: 3 bases; J trimming: 1 base; junction bases outside the gene matches: 6. Looked up from germline, CDR1 is DFQATT and CDR2 is SNEGSKA (reference sequence). The CDR3 protein is CSASWTGEENTEAFF. CDR3 coding DNA: TGCAGTGCTAGTTGGACAGGGGAGGAGAACACTGAAGCTTTCTTT.

The chain couples TRBV5-1 to TRBJ2-2; 10 nucleotides align to TRBD2. Looked up from germline, CDR1 is SGHRS and CDR2 is YFSETQ. Trimming took 5 bases from V and 6 from J; bases not matched to a gene: 10. The CDR3 length is 16 residues. The CDR3 bases are TGCGCCAGCAGAAGAAGCGGGAGGGCGGAAGCCGGGGAGCTGTTTTTT. It yields the protein CASRRSGRAEAGELFF. The entire variable domain, with the rest obtained from reference TRBV5-1 and TRBJ2-2, is as follows: KAGVTQTPRYLIKTRGQQVTLSCSPISGHRSVSWYQQTPGQGLQFLFEYFSETQRNKGNFPGRFSGRQFSNSRSEMNVSTLELGDSALYLCASRRSGRAEAGELFFGEGSRLTVL.

The chain is built from TRBV27 and TRBJ2-7; 10 nucleotides agree with TRBD2. The CDR3 is 15 amino acids. V lost 3 bases, J lost 3 bases, and 5 bases stayed unmatched. CDR1 is MNHEY, CDR2 SMNVEV, per germline (reference sequence). The CDR3 loop is CASSFSLAGVYEQYF. DNA of the CDR3: TGTGCCAGCAGTTTCAGTCTAGCGGGAGTCTACGAGCAGTACTTC.

The gene calls are TRBV28 and TRBJ2-7; 14 bases fit TRBD2. V lost 1 base and J lost 4; bases outside the gene matches: 9. Germline V gene lookup returns CDR1 MDHEN and CDR2 SYDVKM. The CDR3 covers 18 residues. Written as DNA, the CDR3 is TGTGCCAGCAGTTTATCCCCCGGACTAGCGGGAGGTTGGTACGAGCAGTACTTC. This codes for CASSLSPGLAGGWYEQYF.

The V call is TRBV20-1, the J call TRBJ2-7, with TRBD2 matching over 11 bases. After removal of 3 bases from V and 0 bases from J, the junction contained 4 bases not matched to a gene. The CDR3 contains 15 residues. CDR1 and CDR2 from the germline V gene are DFQATT and SNEGSKA (reference sequence). The CDR3 bases are TGCAGTGCTAGTCCCGGGACTAGCGGCTCCTACGAGCAGTACTTC. Encoded protein: CSASPGTSGSYEQYF.

The chain employs TRBV6-2 or TRBV6-3 and TRBJ2-5; 8 nucleotides line up with TRBD2. The CDR3 length is 16 residues. Germline-derived CDR1 and CDR2 are MNHEY and SVGEGT. J was trimmed by 5 bases and V by 0 bases; bases with no gene match: 8. Written as DNA, the CDR3 is TGTGCCAGCAGTTACTCCCGTGGCAGCGGGAGTGAGACCCAGTACTTC. Amino acids: CASSYSRGSGSETQYF.

The gene calls are TRBV30 and TRBJ1-4; TRBD1 matches at 9 bases. This CDR3 spans 13 amino acids. Germline V gene lookup returns CDR1 GTSNPN and CDR2 SVGIG (reference sequence). J gave up 7 bases and V 8 bases, and 8 bases lay outside the gene matches. CDR3 in DNA: TGTGCCACCTCGGGACAGGGTTTTGAAAAACTGTTTTTT. This sequence encodes CATSGQGFEKLFF.

The chain has TRBV7-2 and TRBJ2-1; the match to TRBD2 covers 9 bases. Germline lookup yields CDR1 SGHTA and CDR2 FQGNSA. This CDR3 spans 15 amino acids. Losses at the gene ends were 4 bases for V and 5 bases for J; bases not matched to a gene: 6. The CDR3 DNA sequence: TGTGCCAGCAGCTCTACTAGCGGGTCCCACAATGAGCAGTTCTTC. Translated, it gives CASSSTSGSHNEQFF.